This TCR beta chain was identified in a study of spatial heterogeneity in lung cancer. As for the study in general: Alpha-chain detections were consistently fewer than beta-chain detections among the sequences. Study outcomes and limitations: Ubiquitous expanded tumor TCRs were observed in blood more at resection than follow-up.

The table lists this clonotype with many counts. What it binds is unknown. V was trimmed by 3 bases and J by 1 base, leaving 9 bases between them. CDR1 and CDR2 from the germline V gene are MNHEY and SMNVEV (reference sequence). The CDR3 spans 14 residues. TCRdb re-called the 5' RACE reads with MiXCR, one entry per CDR3 protein. The sample has roughly 79,000 distinct CDR3 sequences; around 7.3% are singletons. As for time point: sample taken at primary tumor resection. Samples came from about 72 TRACERx patients with untreated early-stage lung cancer. Whole RNA obtained from tumor, nontumor lung or frozen PBMC underwent sequencing without sorting.

Sequences were derived from PBMCs, sampled at surgery. This clonotype originated in a male donor with early-stage non-small cell lung cancer. The chain recombines TRBV27 with TRBJ1-2; possibly TRBD1 for D (5 bases). DNA for the CDR3: TGTGCCAGCAGTTTTTCAGGGCTTAACTATGGCTACACCTTC. Its translation: CASSFSGLNYGYTF.